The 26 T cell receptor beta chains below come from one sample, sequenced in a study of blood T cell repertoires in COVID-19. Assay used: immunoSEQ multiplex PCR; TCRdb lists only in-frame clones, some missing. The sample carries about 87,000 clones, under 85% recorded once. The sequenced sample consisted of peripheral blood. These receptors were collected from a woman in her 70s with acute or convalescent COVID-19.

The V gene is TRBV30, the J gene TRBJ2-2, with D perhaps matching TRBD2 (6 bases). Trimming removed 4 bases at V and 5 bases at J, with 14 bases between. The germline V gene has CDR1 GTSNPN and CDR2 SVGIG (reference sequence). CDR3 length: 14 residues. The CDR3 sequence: CAWNEPGRTGELFF. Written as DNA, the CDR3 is TGTGCCTGGAATGAACCGGGGAGGACCGGGGAGCTGTTTTTT. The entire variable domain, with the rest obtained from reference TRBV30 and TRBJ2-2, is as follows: SQTIHQWPATLVQPVGSPLSLECTVEGTSNPNLYWYRQAAGRGLQLLFYSVGIGQISSEVPQNLSASRPQDRQFILSSKKLLLSDSGFYLCAWNEPGRTGELFFGEGSRLTVL.

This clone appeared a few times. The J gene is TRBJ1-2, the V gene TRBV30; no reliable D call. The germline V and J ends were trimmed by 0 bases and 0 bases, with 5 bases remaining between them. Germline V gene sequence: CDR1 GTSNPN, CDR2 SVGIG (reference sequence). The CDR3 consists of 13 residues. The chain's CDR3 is CAWSVEANYGYTF. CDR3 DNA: TGTGCCTGGAGTGTAGAGGCTAACTATGGCTACACCTTC.

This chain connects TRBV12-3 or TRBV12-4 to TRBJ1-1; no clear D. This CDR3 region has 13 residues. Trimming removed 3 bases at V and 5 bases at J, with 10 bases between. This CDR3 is CASSLRGLTEAFF. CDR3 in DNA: TGTGCCAGCAGTTTGCGGGGTCTAACTGAAGCTTTCTTT.

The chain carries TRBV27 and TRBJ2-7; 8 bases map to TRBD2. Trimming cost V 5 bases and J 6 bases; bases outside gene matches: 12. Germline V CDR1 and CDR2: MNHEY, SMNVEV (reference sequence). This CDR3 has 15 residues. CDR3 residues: CASSEARGVLSEQYF. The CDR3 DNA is TGTGCCAGCAGTGAAGCGCGGGGGGTACTCTCCGAGCAGTACTTC.

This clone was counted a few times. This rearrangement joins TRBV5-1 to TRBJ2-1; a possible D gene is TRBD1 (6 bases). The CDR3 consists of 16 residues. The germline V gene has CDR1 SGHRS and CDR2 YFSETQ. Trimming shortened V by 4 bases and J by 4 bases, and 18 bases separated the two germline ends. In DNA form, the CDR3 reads TGCGCCAGCAGCCCAGGGTCGGGGACACCATACAATGAGCAGTTCTTC. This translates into CASSPGSGTPYNEQFF.

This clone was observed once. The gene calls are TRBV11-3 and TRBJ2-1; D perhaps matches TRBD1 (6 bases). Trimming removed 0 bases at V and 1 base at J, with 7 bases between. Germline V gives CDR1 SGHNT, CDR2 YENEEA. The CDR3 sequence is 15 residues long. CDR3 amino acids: CASSLDGTSYNEQFF. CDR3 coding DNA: TGTGCCAGCAGCTTAGACGGGACATCCTACAATGAGCAGTTCTTC.

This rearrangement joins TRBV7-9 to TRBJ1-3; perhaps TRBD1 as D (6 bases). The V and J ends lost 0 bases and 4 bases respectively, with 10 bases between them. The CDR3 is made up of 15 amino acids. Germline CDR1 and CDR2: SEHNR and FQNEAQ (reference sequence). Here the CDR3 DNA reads TGTGCCAGCAGCTTAGCTGGACAGATAGGAAACACCATATATTTT. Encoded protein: CASSLAGQIGNTIYF. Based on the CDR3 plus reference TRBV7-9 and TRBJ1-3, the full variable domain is DTGVSQNPRHKITKRGQNVTFRCDPISEHNRLYWYRQTLGQGPEFLTYFQNEAQLEKSRLLSDRFSAERPKGSFSTLEIQRTEQGDSAMYLCASSLAGQIGNTIYFGEGSWLTVV.

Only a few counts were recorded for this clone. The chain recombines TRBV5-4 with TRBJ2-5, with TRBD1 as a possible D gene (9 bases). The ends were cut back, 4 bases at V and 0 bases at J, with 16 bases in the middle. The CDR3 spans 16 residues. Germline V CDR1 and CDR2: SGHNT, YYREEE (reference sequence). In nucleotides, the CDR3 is TGTGCCAGCAGCCCGGGGGGGACAGGGCACCAAGAGACCCAGTACTTC. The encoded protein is CASSPGGTGHQETQYF.

This chain's CDR3 is CASSIMETQYF. DNA for the CDR3: TGTGCCAGTAGTATCATGGAGACCCAGTACTTC. The chain combines TRBV19 with TRBJ2-5; no clear D gene. The V and J ends lost 3 bases and 5 bases respectively, with 4 bases between them. The CDR3 is 11 residues long. Looked up from germline, CDR1 is LNHDA and CDR2 is SQIVND (reference sequence).

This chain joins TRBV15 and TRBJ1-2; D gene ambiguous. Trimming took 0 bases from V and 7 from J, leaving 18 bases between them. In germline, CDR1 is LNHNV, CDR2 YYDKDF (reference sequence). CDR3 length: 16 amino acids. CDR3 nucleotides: TGTGCCACCAGCAGAGATCAGAGTGGCAGCTCGGGTGGCTACACCTTC. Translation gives CATSRDQSGSSGGYTF.

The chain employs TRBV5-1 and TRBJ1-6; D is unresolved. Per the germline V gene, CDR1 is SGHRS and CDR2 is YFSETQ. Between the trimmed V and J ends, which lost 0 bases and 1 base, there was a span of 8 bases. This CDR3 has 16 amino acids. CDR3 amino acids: CASSLELPSYNSPLHF. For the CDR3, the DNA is TGCGCCAGCAGCTTGGAACTCCCGTCCTATAATTCACCCCTCCACTTT.

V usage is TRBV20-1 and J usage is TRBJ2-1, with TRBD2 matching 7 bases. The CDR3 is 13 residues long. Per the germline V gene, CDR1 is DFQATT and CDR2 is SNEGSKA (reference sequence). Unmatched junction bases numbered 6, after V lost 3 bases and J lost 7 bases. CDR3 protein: CSASFGGRNEQFF. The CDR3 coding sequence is TGCAGTGCTAGTTTCGGGGGGAGAAATGAGCAGTTCTTC.

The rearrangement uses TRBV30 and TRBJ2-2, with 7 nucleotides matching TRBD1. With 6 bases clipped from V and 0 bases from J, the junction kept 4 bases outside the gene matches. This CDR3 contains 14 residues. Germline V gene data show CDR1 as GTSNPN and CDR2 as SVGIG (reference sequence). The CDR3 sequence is CACAGTANTGELFF. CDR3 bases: TGTGCCTGCGCCGGGACAGCGAACACCGGGGAGCTGTTTTTT.

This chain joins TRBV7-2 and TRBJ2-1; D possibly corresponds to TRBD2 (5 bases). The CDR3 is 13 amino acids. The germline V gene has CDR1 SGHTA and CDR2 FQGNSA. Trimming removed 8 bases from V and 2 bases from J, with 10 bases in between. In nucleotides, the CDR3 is TGTGCCAGCGCTGGAGGACCCTACAATGAGCAGTTCTTC. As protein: CASAGGPYNEQFF. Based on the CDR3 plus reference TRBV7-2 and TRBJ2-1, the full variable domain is GAGVSQSPSNKVTEKGKDVELRCDPISGHTALYWYRQSLGQGLEFLIYFQGNSAPDKSGLPSDRFSAERTGGSVSTLTIQRTQQEDSAVYLCASAGGPYNEQFFGPGTRLTVL.

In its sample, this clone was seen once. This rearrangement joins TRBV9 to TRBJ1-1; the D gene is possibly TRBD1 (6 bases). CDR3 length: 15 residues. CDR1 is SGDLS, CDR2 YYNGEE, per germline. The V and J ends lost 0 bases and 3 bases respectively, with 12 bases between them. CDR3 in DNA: TGTGCCAGCAGCGTAGATACAGGGTGGGACACTGAAGCTTTCTTT. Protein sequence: CASSVDTGWDTEAFF.

This CDR3 reads CASSHPQGRNNSPLHF. CDR3 nucleotide sequence: TGCGCCAGCAGCCATCCACAGGGGAGGAATAATTCACCCCTCCACTTT. The chain uses TRBV4-1 and TRBJ1-6, with TRBD1 matching 7 bases. The germline gives CDR1 MGHRA, CDR2 YSYEKL. The CDR3 is 16 amino acids. V lost 3 bases, J lost 5 bases, and 7 bases stayed unmatched.

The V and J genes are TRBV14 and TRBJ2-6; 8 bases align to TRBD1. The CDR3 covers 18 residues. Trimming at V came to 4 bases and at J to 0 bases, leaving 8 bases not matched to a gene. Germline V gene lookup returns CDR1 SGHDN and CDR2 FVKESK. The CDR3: CASSPEDRANSGANVLTF. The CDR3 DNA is TGTGCCAGCAGCCCCGAGGACAGGGCAAACTCTGGGGCCAACGTCCTGACTTTC.

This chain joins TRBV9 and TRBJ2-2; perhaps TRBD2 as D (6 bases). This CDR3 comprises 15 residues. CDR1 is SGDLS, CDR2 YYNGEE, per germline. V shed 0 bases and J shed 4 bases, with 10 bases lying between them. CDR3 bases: TGTGCCAGCAGCGTAGGTGGACTATTCACCGGGGAGCTGTTTTTT. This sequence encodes CASSVGGLFTGELFF.

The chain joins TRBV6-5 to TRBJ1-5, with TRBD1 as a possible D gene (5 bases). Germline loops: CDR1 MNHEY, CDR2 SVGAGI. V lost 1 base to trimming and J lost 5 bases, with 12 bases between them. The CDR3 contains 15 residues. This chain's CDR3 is CASSYYGGGDQPQHF. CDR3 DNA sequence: TGTGCCAGCAGTTACTACGGCGGGGGGGATCAGCCCCAGCATTTT.

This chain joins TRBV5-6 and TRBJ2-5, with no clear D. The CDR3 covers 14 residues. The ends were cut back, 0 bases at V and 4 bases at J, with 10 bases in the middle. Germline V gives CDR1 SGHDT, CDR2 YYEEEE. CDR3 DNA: TGTGCCAGCAGCTTGGGGAGCACGGTAGAGACCCAGTACTTC. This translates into CASSLGSTVETQYF.

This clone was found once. The CDR3 DNA reads as TGTGCCAGCAGCCCCTCCAGGACAGCGACGGGCTACGAGCAGTACTTC. Translation: CASSPSRTATGYEQYF. The chain employs TRBV7-3 and TRBJ2-7, with D possibly being TRBD1 (6 bases). The V and J ends lost 5 bases and 3 bases respectively, with 20 bases between them. This CDR3 contains 16 residues. Per the germline V gene, CDR1 is SGHTA and CDR2 is FQGTGA.

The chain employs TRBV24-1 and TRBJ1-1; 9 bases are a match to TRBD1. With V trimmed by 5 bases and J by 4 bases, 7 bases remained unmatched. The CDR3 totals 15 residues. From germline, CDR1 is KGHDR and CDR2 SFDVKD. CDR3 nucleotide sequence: TGTGCCACCAGTGTCTCAGACAGGGGGGGCACTGAAGCTTTCTTT. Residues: CATSVSDRGGTEAFF.

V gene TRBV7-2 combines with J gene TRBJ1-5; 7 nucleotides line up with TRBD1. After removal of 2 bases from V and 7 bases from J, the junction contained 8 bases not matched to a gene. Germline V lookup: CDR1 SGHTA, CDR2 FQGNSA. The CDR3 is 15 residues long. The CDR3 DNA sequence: TGTGCCAGCAGCTTATGGGGCAGGGGGAACCAGCCCCAGCATTTT. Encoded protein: CASSLWGRGNQPQHF.

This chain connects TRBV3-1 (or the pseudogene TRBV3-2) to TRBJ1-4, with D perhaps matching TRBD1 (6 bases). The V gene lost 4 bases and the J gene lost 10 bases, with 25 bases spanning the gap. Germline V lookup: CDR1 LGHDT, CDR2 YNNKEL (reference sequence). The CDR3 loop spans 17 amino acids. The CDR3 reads CASSPTGRGGGSVKLFF. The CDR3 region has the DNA TGTGCCAGCAGCCCTACTGGAAGGGGAGGGGGAAGCGTAAAACTGTTTTTT.

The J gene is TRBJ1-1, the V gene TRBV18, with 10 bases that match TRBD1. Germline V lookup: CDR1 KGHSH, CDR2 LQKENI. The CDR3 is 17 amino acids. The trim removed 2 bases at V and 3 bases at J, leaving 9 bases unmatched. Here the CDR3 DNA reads TGTGCCAGCTCACCAAATCGGGACAGGGGTTTGGACACTGAAGCTTTCTTT. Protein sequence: CASSPNRDRGLDTEAFF.

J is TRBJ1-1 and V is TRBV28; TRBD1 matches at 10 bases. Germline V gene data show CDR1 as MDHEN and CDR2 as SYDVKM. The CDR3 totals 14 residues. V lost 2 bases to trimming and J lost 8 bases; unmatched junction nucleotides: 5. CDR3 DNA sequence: TGTGCCAGCAGTTTAGCGGGACAGGGGCTCGAAGCTTTCTTT. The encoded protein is CASSLAGQGLEAFF.